This is a list of T cell receptor beta chains from one sample in a study of blood T cells in healthy people across ages. TCRdb analysed the 5' RACE reads with MiXCR anew, one entry per CDR3 protein. Here the sample spans around 820,000 distinct CDR3 sequences, about 25% being singletons. The same sample was also studied in work on T cells of mothers and their children.

Sequenced sample: blood. The receptors originated from a boy aged 10-17 years in good health. The CDR3 runs from the conserved cysteine through the conserved F or W. A D gene is named only where the DNA matches it firmly. Expanded clones are given a class, and other clones once, few, many or no size at all.

v_call,j_call,clone_size,d_call,cdr3_nt,cdr3_aa
TRBV7-9,TRBJ2-1,NA,NA,TGTGCCAGCAGCCCGCTCGTATATGAGCAGTTCTTC,CASSPLVYEQFF
TRBV21-1,TRBJ2-7,NA,NA,TGTGCCAGCAGCAAGCTCTCGGCACCCGCGCTCTACGAGCAGTACTTC,CASSKLSAPALYEQYF
TRBV9,TRBJ2-5,NA,NA,TGTGCCAGCAGCCCTCACAGGGTGTCCCAAGAGACCCAGTACTTC,CASSPHRVSQETQYF
TRBV7-2,TRBJ2-1,NA,NA,TGTGCCAGCAGCTCAGTCAGGCGGCCGGCGGGCGATGAGCAGTTCTTC,CASSSVRRPAGDEQFF
TRBV4-3,TRBJ2-7,NA,NA,TGCGCCAGCAGCCAAACTACTCGATCCAGGGAGGTGTACTTC,CASSQTTRSREVYF
TRBV3-1,TRBJ1-4,few,NA,TGTGCCAGCAGCACCGGGACATCGGACGAAAAACTGTTTTTT,CASSTGTSDEKLFF
TRBV20-1,TRBJ1-1,few,NA,TGCAGTGCTCATCAGGGGAACACCGAAGCTTTCTTT,CSAHQGNTEAFF
TRBV6-6,TRBJ2-5,NA,NA,TGTGCCAGCAGTTCAACGACGGCGGTCCAAGAGACCCAGTACTTC,CASSSTTAVQETQYF
TRBV7-9,TRBJ2-3,few,TRBD2,TGTGCCAGCAGCTCCGCGGGGGGGCAAGATACGCAGTATTTT,CASSSAGGQDTQYF
TRBV29-1,TRBJ2-2,NA,NA,TGCAGCGTTGGAGTGGGGGGGCGCTATCCCGGGGAGCTGTTTTTT,CSVGVGGRYPGELFF
TRBV20-1,TRBJ2-5,NA,NA,TGCAGTGGGTCGGGGACATTAAAGACCCAGTACTTC,CSGSGTLKTQYF
TRBV12-3/TRBV12-4,TRBJ2-3,NA,NA,TGTGCCAGCAAACCGGGCGCAGATACGCAGTATTTT,CASKPGADTQYF
TRBV6-5,TRBJ1-1,NA,NA,TGTGCCAGCGGCCGTACAGGGTCCACTGAATCTTTCTTT,CASGRTGSTESFF
TRBV12-3/TRBV12-4,TRBJ1-1,few,TRBD1,TGTGCCAGCAGAAAAGACAGGGTCCCTGAAGCTTTCTTT,CASRKDRVPEAFF
TRBV20-1,TRBJ2-5,NA,TRBD2,TGCAGTGTTCGGGGGGGCGGGGAGACCCAGTACTTC,CSVRGGGETQYF
TRBV6-5,TRBJ2-5,few,NA,TGTGCCAGCAGTTACGGTCCAGCCCTACAAGAGACCCAGTACTTC,CASSYGPALQETQYF
TRBV7-8,TRBJ1-1,few,NA,TGTGCCAGCAGCTTAGATGTGGGGGCTGAAGCTTTCTTT,CASSLDVGAEAFF
TRBV6-5,TRBJ2-3,NA,TRBD2,TGTGCCAGCAGTTACGTGCTAGCGGGAGAGGGTGGATATGCAGATACGCAGTATTTT,CASSYVLAGEGGYADTQYF
TRBV7-9,TRBJ2-1,NA,NA,TGTGCCAGCAGCTTAATTATCGATGAGCAGTTCTTC,CASSLIIDEQFF
TRBV5-6,TRBJ2-3,few,TRBD1,TGTGCCAGCAGCGTGGGACAGGGTCGGTATTTT,CASSVGQGRYF
TRBV5-1,TRBJ1-2,few,NA,TGCGCCAGCAGCTTGGGGAGGACAGTCTATGGCTACACCTTC,CASSLGRTVYGYTF
TRBV28,TRBJ1-1,NA,TRBD1,TGTGCCAGCAGTTTGTTGACAGGGGGGGACCCTGAAGCTTTCTTT,CASSLLTGGDPEAFF
TRBV14,TRBJ1-4,NA,NA,TGTGCCAGCAGCCAAAGAGACTTCTATAATGAAAAACTGTTTTTT,CASSQRDFYNEKLFF
TRBV20-1,TRBJ2-1,NA,NA,TGCAGTGCTAGAGATGTATGGAAAGAGCAGTTCTTC,CSARDVWKEQFF
TRBV7-2,TRBJ2-5,few,NA,TGTGCCAGCAACGTTGGTGGCGGGACCCAGTACTTC,CASNVGGGTQYF
TRBV19,TRBJ2-5,few,TRBD1,TGTGCCAGTAAACCGAGGCCAGGGGGCGAAGGACAAGAGACCCAGTACTTC,CASKPRPGGEGQETQYF
TRBV20-1,TRBJ2-3,few,TRBD1,TGCAGTGCCCACCGACAGGGGGCTACAGATACGCAGTATTTT,CSAHRQGATDTQYF
TRBV7-2,TRBJ2-5,few,NA,TGTGCCAGCAGCTTCGCTAGCCCCATGGTGGGGGAGACCCAGTACTTC,CASSFASPMVGETQYF
TRBV6-5,TRBJ2-7,few,TRBD1,TGTGCCAGCAGTTACACAGGGGACAGCTCCTACGAGCAGTACTTC,CASSYTGDSSYEQYF
TRBV30,TRBJ2-5,NA,NA,TGTGCCTGGAGTGTTTTTTTGGGGCCCCAAGAGACCCAGTACTTC,CAWSVFLGPQETQYF
TRBV4-1,TRBJ1-5,few,NA,TGCGCCAGCAGCCAGGTGGGTTATAGCAATCAGCCCCAGCATTTT,CASSQVGYSNQPQHF
TRBV20-1,TRBJ2-4,few,TRBD1,TGCAGTGCTAGCACCGGGACAGGGTCGAACATTCAGTACTTC,CSASTGTGSNIQYF
TRBV20-1,TRBJ2-1,NA,TRBD2,TGCAGTGCTGCAAAAGATCGGACTAGCGGGGATGAGCAGTTCTTC,CSAAKDRTSGDEQFF
TRBV5-6,TRBJ2-5,NA,NA,TGTGCCAGCAGCTTCCCGGGGACGAACCAAGAGACCCAGTACTTC,CASSFPGTNQETQYF
TRBV20-1,TRBJ1-1,NA,NA,TGCAGTGCTAGAGACCCTATCCGAGGGGGCACTGAAGCTTTCTTT,CSARDPIRGGTEAFF
TRBV9,TRBJ2-1,NA,NA,TGTGCCAGCAGCGTCTTAGGGGGGACGGACGATGAGTTCTTC,CASSVLGGTDDEFF
TRBV7-9,TRBJ2-1,NA,TRBD1,TGTGCCAGCAGCCTCCCCATACAGGGGTTGAGCTCCTACAATGAGCAGTTCTTC,CASSLPIQGLSSYNEQFF
TRBV14,TRBJ2-1,NA,NA,TGTGCCAGCAGCTACGGAGCCAGCGGTCACAATGAGCAGTTCTTC,CASSYGASGHNEQFF
TRBV6-4,TRBJ2-1,NA,NA,TGTGCCAGCAGTGCCATCTTGGACTCCTACAATGAGCAGTTCTTC,CASSAILDSYNEQFF
TRBV2,TRBJ2-5,few,TRBD2,TGTGCCAGCAGTCGAAGACTAGCGGGAGGGGAGACCCAGTACTTC,CASSRRLAGGETQYF
TRBV29-1,TRBJ2-3,once,NA,TGCAGCGCCCGGGGAGGTTTAGATACGCAGTATTTT,CSARGGLDTQYF